The rows below give T cell receptor beta chains drawn from one sample of a study of brain T cells in children with intractable seizures. Only in-frame clones appear in the TCRdb table, and some are missing; sequencing was by immunoSEQ multiplex PCR. This table holds about 340,000 clones, over 90% found once. Sequencing used peripheral blood, obtained 4 to 5 months after surgery. The receptors come from a boy younger than two with tuberous sclerosis and intractable seizures. CDR3s include the opening cysteine and the closing phenylalanine or tryptophan. The D gene is left open where the match is weak. The listing skips clone size in some rows; elsewhere it reads once, few, many or a size class.

V gene	clone size	D gene	J gene	CDR3 protein	CDR3 DNA
TRBV4-1	NA	TRBD2	TRBJ2-2	CATRAGGAGELFF	TGCGCCACCCGAGCCGGGGGGGCCGGGGAGCTGTTTTTT
TRBV7-9	NA	TRBD1	TRBJ1-2	CASSLVRGRGYGYTF	TGTGCCAGCAGCTTAGTACGAGGCAGGGGGTATGGCTACACCTTC
TRBV11-2	NA	NA	TRBJ2-1	CASSKPGGRAYNEQFF	TGTGCCAGCAGTAAGCCAGGAGGTCGGGCCTACAATGAGCAGTTCTTC
TRBV2	NA	TRBD2	TRBJ2-7	CASIHLAGGSSYEQYF	TGTGCCAGCATTCACTTAGCGGGGGGGAGCTCCTACGAGCAGTACTTC
TRBV4-2	NA	NA	TRBJ2-1	CASSQAGRTSYNEQFF	TGTGCCAGCAGCCAAGCTGGGAGGACCTCCTACAATGAGCAGTTCTTC
TRBV19	NA	TRBD1	TRBJ1-1	CASSTGTGGTEAFF	TGTGCCAGTAGTACAGGGACAGGGGGCACTGAAGCTTTCTTT
TRBV4-1	NA	TRBD1	TRBJ2-7	CASSQEYRGYSSYEQYF	TGCGCCAGCAGCCAAGAGTACAGGGGATATAGCTCCTACGAGCAGTACTTC
TRBV11-2	NA	NA	TRBJ2-7	CASSSPSYEQYF	TGTGCCAGCAGCTCACCCTCCTACGAGCAGTACTTC
TRBV5-4	NA	TRBD1	TRBJ1-6	CASSAATGANSPLHF	TGTGCCAGCAGCGCTGCGACAGGGGCTAATTCACCCCTCCACTTT
TRBV6-5	NA	TRBD2	TRBJ2-7	CASSKLAGVAYEQYF	TGTGCCAGCAGTAAGCTAGCGGGGGTAGCCTACGAGCAGTACTTC
TRBV6-2/TRBV6-3	NA	TRBD2	TRBJ2-1	CASSYPATSGGSQNYNEQFF	TGTGCCAGCAGTTACCCCGCGACTAGCGGGGGGAGCCAAAATTACAATGAGCAGTTCTTC
TRBV30	NA	NA	TRBJ1-1	CAWSSTGSLNTEAFF	TGTGCCTGGAGTTCAACAGGTTCTCTGAACACTGAAGCTTTCTTT
TRBV27	NA	TRBD1	TRBJ2-5	CASSPDRGPGETQYF	TGTGCCAGCAGCCCGGACAGGGGGCCGGGGGAGACCCAGTACTTC
TRBV11-3	NA	TRBD1	TRBJ2-3	CASSLVRTGDPDTQYF	TGTGCCAGCAGCTTAGTGCGGACAGGGGACCCAGATACGCAGTATTTT
TRBV7-9	NA	TRBD2	TRBJ2-3	CASSWGGDTQYF	TGTGCCAGCAGCTGGGGGGGAGATACGCAGTATTTT
TRBV9	NA	NA	TRBJ1-2	CASSPVGGAVDYGYTF	TGTGCCAGCAGCCCCGTGGGGGGGGCGGTGGACTATGGCTACACCTTC
TRBV19	NA	NA	TRBJ2-7	CASSLPPGQEQYF	TGTGCCAGTAGTCTGCCCCCTGGGCAGGAGCAGTACTTC
TRBV2	NA	NA	TRBJ2-7	CASSPLGEAIGQYF	TGTGCCAGCAGTCCCCTTGGGGAGGCGATCGGGCAGTACTTC
TRBV19	NA	TRBD2	TRBJ2-7	CASSITVFLAGGPWGRSEQYF	TGTGCCAGTAGTATTACAGTTTTCCTAGCGGGAGGCCCGTGGGGTCGATCCGAGCAGTACTTC
TRBV5-1	NA	TRBD2	TRBJ2-5	CASGLAGLQETQYF	TGCGCCAGCGGACTAGCGGGGCTCCAAGAGACCCAGTACTTC
TRBV10-2	NA	TRBD2	TRBJ2-7	CASSESGGGYEQYF	TGCGCCAGCAGTGAGTCAGGCGGGGGCTACGAGCAGTACTTC
TRBV27	NA	TRBD1	TRBJ1-4	CASSARTGANEKLFF	TGTGCCAGCAGTGCCCGAACAGGGGCCAATGAAAAACTGTTTTTT
TRBV4-1	NA	NA	TRBJ1-3	CASSQTPGRTSGNTIYF	TGCGCCAGCAGCCAAACACCGGGACGTACCTCTGGAAACACCATATATTTT
TRBV27	once	TRBD2	TRBJ2-7	CASSQLAGDSYEQYF	TGTGCCAGCAGTCAATTAGCGGGGGACTCCTACGAGCAGTACTTC
TRBV29-1	NA	NA	TRBJ2-3	CSVEVRDTQYF	TGCAGCGTTGAAGTGAGGGATACGCAGTATTTT
TRBV19	NA	NA	TRBJ2-7	CASSISNRNGEQYF	TGTGCCAGTAGTATTTCCAACAGAAACGGCGAGCAGTACTTC
TRBV7-9	NA	NA	TRBJ2-3	CASSKQAGTDTQYF	TGTGCCAGCAGCAAACAGGCGGGGACAGATACGCAGTATTTT
TRBV5-1	once	NA	TRBJ1-3	CASSLGPTGGNTIYF	TGCGCCAGCAGCTTGGGACCCACGGGGGGAAACACCATATATTTT
TRBV5-4	NA	TRBD1	TRBJ2-7	CASASGTGGAVAYEQYF	TGTGCCAGCGCTTCCGGGACAGGGGGCGCGGTGGCATACGAGCAGTACTTC
TRBV7-2	few	NA	TRBJ1-3	CASSLYKDSSGNTIYF	TGTGCCAGCAGCTTATACAAGGACAGCTCTGGAAACACCATATATTTT
TRBV2	NA	NA	TRBJ2-3	CASSERGGISRADTQYF	TGTGCCAGCAGTGAAAGGGGTGGGATAAGCCGGGCGGATACGCAGTATTTT
TRBV3-1/TRBV3-2	NA	TRBD1	TRBJ1-1	CASSPFIGTGGFGEAFF	TGTGCCAGCAGCCCATTTATCGGGACAGGGGGTTTCGGTGAAGCTTTCTTT
TRBV5-6	NA	TRBD2	TRBJ2-1	CASSQTGLAGGGEQFF	TGTGCCAGCAGCCAGACCGGACTAGCGGGAGGTGGTGAGCAGTTCTTC
TRBV7-9	NA	TRBD1	TRBJ2-7	CASSVDRGQYYEQYF	TGTGCCAGCAGCGTCGACAGGGGGCAGTACTACGAGCAGTACTTC
TRBV19	NA	NA	TRBJ2-5	CASSSTRGETQYF	TGTGCCAGTAGTTCCACTAGGGGAGAGACCCAGTACTTC
TRBV20-1	NA	NA	TRBJ2-1	CSASGTDEQFF	TGCAGTGCTTCCGGGACGGATGAGCAGTTCTTC
TRBV20-1	once	TRBD2	TRBJ2-1	CSASFAGTRVFF	TGCAGTGCTAGTTTCGCTGGGACTAGGGTGTTCTTC
TRBV19	NA	NA	TRBJ1-6	CASKRQGSSYNSPLHF	TGTGCCAGTAAAAGACAAGGCAGCTCCTATAATTCACCCCTCCACTTT
TRBV2	NA	TRBD1	TRBJ1-1	CASRNGQGASEAFF	TGTGCCAGCAGAAACGGACAGGGCGCTAGTGAAGCTTTCTTT
TRBV5-6	NA	TRBD1	TRBJ1-1	CASSLDSRRGVEAFF	TGTGCCAGCAGCTTGGATTCCCGCAGGGGGGTTGAAGCTTTCTTT
TRBV27	NA	NA	TRBJ1-4	CASSPLTRGKGEKLFF	TGTGCCAGCAGTCCACTAACTAGGGGGAAAGGAGAAAAACTGTTTTTT
TRBV5-4	NA	TRBD2	TRBJ2-2	CASSLILAGGTGELFF	TGTGCCAGCAGCCTAATCCTAGCGGGAGGCACCGGGGAGCTGTTTTTT
TRBV4-2	NA	TRBD2	TRBJ2-5	CASSQEGGTQETQYF	TGTGCCAGCAGCCAAGAGGGGGGGACCCAAGAGACCCAGTACTTC
TRBV19	NA	NA	TRBJ1-1	CASSIMGANTEAFF	TGTGCCAGTAGTATCATGGGAGCGAACACTGAAGCTTTCTTT
TRBV6-1	NA	NA	TRBJ1-2	CASSEAETTKKGYTF	TGTGCCAGCAGTGAAGCGGAGACGACAAAAAAGGGCTACACCTTC
TRBV10-3	NA	NA	TRBJ1-5	CAISESGLSGPQHF	TGTGCCATCAGTGAGTCGGGGCTGTCGGGGCCCCAGCATTTT
TRBV30	NA	NA	TRBJ2-2	CAWSVLPTGELFF	TGTGCCTGGAGTGTACTACCCACCGGGGAGCTGTTTTTT
TRBV24-1	NA	NA	TRBJ1-1	CATSDPGQMNTEAFF	TGTGCCACCAGTGACCCAGGACAGATGAACACTGAAGCTTTCTTT
TRBV12-5	NA	NA	TRBJ1-1	CASGLNVLDGTEAFF	TGTGCTAGTGGTTTGAATGTCTTGGATGGGACTGAAGCTTTCTTT
TRBV5-6	NA	TRBD2	TRBJ2-1	CASLEVLAGVLGEQFF	TGTGCCAGCCTCGAGGTGCTAGCGGGGGTTTTGGGTGAGCAGTTCTTC
TRBV19	NA	NA	TRBJ2-2	CASSPIAENTGELFF	TGTGCCAGTAGCCCAATAGCCGAGAACACCGGGGAGCTGTTTTTT
TRBV7-2	NA	NA	TRBJ2-5	CASSLAGGRETQYF	TGTGCCAGCAGCTTAGCGGGGGGGCGGGAGACCCAGTACTTC
TRBV10-1	NA	NA	TRBJ2-1	CASSEVNEQFF	TGCGCCAGCAGTGAGGTCAATGAGCAGTTCTTC
TRBV3-1/TRBV3-2	NA	TRBD1	TRBJ2-2	CASTRGTGGSSSNTGELFF	TGTGCCAGCACGAGGGGGACAGGGGGCTCTTCGTCGAACACCGGGGAGCTGTTTTTT
TRBV7-9	NA	TRBD1	TRBJ2-3	CASSLFAQGASDTQYF	TGTGCCAGCAGCTTATTTGCACAGGGGGCTTCCGATACGCAGTATTTT
TRBV30	once	NA	TRBJ2-3	CAWSVTSVSTDTQYF	TGTGCCTGGAGTGTAACGTCGGTGAGCACAGATACGCAGTATTTT
TRBV27	many	TRBD2	TRBJ2-1	CASGVSSGAYNEQFF	TGTGCCAGCGGGGTTTCTAGCGGGGCATACAATGAGCAGTTCTTC
TRBV4-2	NA	TRBD2	TRBJ2-7	CASSQVERDLYF	TGTGCCAGCAGCCAAGTTGAGCGGGATTTGTACTTC
TRBV19	NA	NA	TRBJ2-7	CASSIWGQGGKSYEQYF	TGTGCCAGTAGTATATGGGGCCAAGGGGGGAAATCCTACGAGCAGTACTTC
TRBV3-1/TRBV3-2	NA	NA	TRBJ1-2	CASSHGGGQQSYGYTF	TGTGCCAGCAGCCATGGGGGCGGGCAACAAAGCTATGGCTACACCTTC